This T cell receptor (beta chain) comes out of a study of T cells in localized non-small cell lung cancer. The CDR3 is 18 residues long. In germline, CDR1 is SGHVS, CDR2 FNYEAQ. J gave up 2 bases and V 2 bases, and 11 bases lay outside the gene matches. TCRdb keeps only in-frame clones here, not all; method: immunoSEQ multiplex PCR. This sample has around 6,000 clones; 87% occur once, and the top ten carry roughly a sixth. Study findings and constraints: Median approximately 58 top-100 tumor clones were shared with paired adjacent lung. Highest T cell clonality was seen in uninvolved adjacent lung, surpassing that measured in tumor.

Points on this clone: Its antigen is currently unknown.

J is TRBJ2-1 and V is TRBV7-6, with 8 bases aligning to TRBD2. This sequence originates from a male donor older than 55 with stage I lung adenocarcinoma. Sequenced here: peripheral blood, sampled before any cancer treatment. CDR3 sequence reads: CASSLTLSAGGPYNEQFF. The CDR3 coding sequence is TGTGCCAGCAGCTTAACGCTCTCTGCGGGAGGCCCCTACAATGAGCAGTTCTTC.